The clone carrying this T cell receptor (beta chain) was counted once. This specimen comes from a study of blood T cell repertoires in COVID-19. Study-wide context: Specimens from acute and convalescent COVID-19 originated in the United States, Italy and Spain. T cells, B-cell-depleted T cells, or PBMCs provided the cDNA or gDNA that served as material.

In the original analysis: By means of reference gene primer amplification, nucleated cell counts were estimated. This table comes from immunoSEQ multiplex PCR, and its TCRdb copy is limited to in-frame clones, with some not included. V and J calls plus clone size are reproduced from that table; the DNA served to infer D and trimming. This sample has tens of thousands of clones, with more than 80% found just once. The sequenced material came from peripheral blood. The TCR sequence derives from a human donor in a cohort sampled during active COVID-19.

CDR3 in amino acids: CASSGGQENTEAFF. The CDR3 region has the DNA TGCGCCAGCAGCGGGGGACAGGAGAACACTGAAGCTTTCTTT. V and J are TRBV5-1 and TRBJ1-1, with 8 bases lining up with TRBD1. With 4 bases clipped from V and 1 base from J, the junction kept 3 bases outside the gene matches. The CDR3 runs 14 residues. The germline V gene has CDR1 SGHRS and CDR2 YFSETQ.